Given below is one T cell receptor beta chain in context. Its matching antigen is unknown. This entry comes from a study of T cell responses to AZD1222 COVID-19 vaccine. Produced via immunoSEQ multiplex PCR; TCRdb's table is partial and in-frame only. The sample holds 200,000 to 300,000 clones, approximately 95% seen once. Findings and caveats of the study: Clonal diversity may have been underestimated in mostly white British donors. Reportedly, nearly half of unique spike TCRs recognized epitopes outside B.1.351/B.1.1.7 mutations. With dominance at 160-218 and 743-854, vaccine-associated CD4 TCRs spanned spike. Sampling that yielded the repertoires occurred only after the peak T cell response.

V lost 3 bases, J lost 4 bases, and 13 bases lay in between. The CDR3 spans 14 residues. Germline V lookup: CDR1 SGHDT, CDR2 YYEEEE. The chain combines TRBV5-6 with TRBJ1-2, with D possibly being TRBD1 (5 bases). Specimen: peripheral blood, collected on day 0 of AZD1222 vaccination. This receptor was identified in an adult in good health. The CDR3 DNA is TGTGCCAGCAGCTCCAAAACCGGGACCTATGGCTACACCTTC. It yields the protein CASSSKTGTYGYTF.